Shown below are 13 T cell receptor beta chains from a single sample sequenced in a study of spatial heterogeneity in lung cancer. Time point given: sample taken at primary tumor resection. Study-wide results and limits: One measure, the expanded intratumoral alpha and beta TCR count, tracked tumor mutation counts.

TCRdb processed the 5' RACE reads anew with MiXCR; each CDR3 protein has one entry. Of over 5,500 distinct CDR3 sequences detected, roughly 16% appear once; the ten largest clones hold under 11%. These receptors have no identified antigens. Here the sequenced sample was lung tumor tissue, taken at surgery. Receptors were obtained from a male donor with early-stage non-small cell lung cancer.

In its sample, this clonotype ranks as medium-sized. This beta chain is a stray sequence in a library constructed for alpha chains; its clone size is not meaningful. The J gene is TRBJ1-2, the V gene TRBV5-1; D uncertain. Between the trimmed V and J ends, which lost 0 bases and 8 bases, there was a span of 14 bases. This CDR3 has 14 residues. The V gene's germline CDR1 is SGHRS and CDR2 YFSETQ. The CDR3 region has the DNA TGCGCCAGCAGCTTGGACAGTCCCCTAGGCGGCTACACCTTC. Translated, it gives CASSLDSPLGGYTF. The variable domain in full, completed from reference TRBV5-1 and TRBJ1-2, reads KAGVTQTPRYLIKTRGQQVTLSCSPISGHRSVSWYQQTPGQGLQFLFEYFSETQRNKGNFPGRFSGRQFSNSRSEMNVSTLELGDSALYLCASSLDSPLGGYTFGSGTRLTVV.

This clonotype was observed a few times. This beta chain lies outside the target of a library built for alpha chains; its clone size means little. This chain joins TRBV12-3 or TRBV12-4 and TRBJ1-5; TRBD1 agrees at 9 bases. Unmatched junction bases numbered 4, after V lost 6 bases and J lost 1 base. The CDR3 sequence is 15 residues long. CDR3: CASRGGTGSNQPQHF. CDR3 bases: TGTGCCAGCAGGGGGGGGACAGGGAGCAATCAGCCCCAGCATTTT.

In the case of this clonotype: The size of this beta chain means little, since it is a stray read in a library made for alpha chains. The chain joins TRBV19 to TRBJ2-3; 13 bases agree with TRBD2. CDR1 is LNHDA, CDR2 SQIVND, per germline (reference sequence). The V and J ends lost 6 bases and 6 bases, in that order; junction bases with no gene match: 3. CDR3 length: 14 residues. CDR3 nucleotide sequence: TGTGCCAGTAGACTAGCGGGAGGGCCGGATACGCAGTATTTT. This gives the protein CASRLAGGPDTQYF.

In its sample, this clonotype ranks as medium-sized. Little can be read into the size of this beta chain, an off-target read in a library designed for alpha chains. The rearrangement joins TRBV28 to TRBJ2-7; possibly TRBD1 for D (5 bases). The CDR3 has 14 residues. Looked up from germline, CDR1 is MDHEN and CDR2 is SYDVKM. Trimming took 8 bases from V and 4 from J, leaving 18 bases between them. The CDR3 DNA is TGTGCCAGCCTTACCCCAGGGCGTGATTACGAGCAGTACTTC. As protein: CASLTPGRDYEQYF.

Turning to this clonotype: Within a library made for alpha chains, this beta chain is off target, and its count is uninformative. V usage is TRBV4-3 and J usage is TRBJ2-5; D is tentatively TRBD1 or TRBD2 (5 bases each). The V and J ends lost 1 base and 5 bases respectively, with 11 bases between them. Looked up from germline, CDR1 is LGHNA and CDR2 is YSLEER. The CDR3 totals 14 residues. The CDR3 here is CASSQALGTETQYF. CDR3 DNA sequence: TGCGCCAGCAGCCAAGCCCTGGGGACGGAGACCCAGTACTTC.

Sample share makes this clonotype medium-sized. This beta chain is off target for a library built for alpha chains, so its abundance means little. The rearrangement joins TRBV7-9 to TRBJ2-7; the D gene is possibly TRBD2 (6 bases). The V gene lost 3 bases and the J gene lost 3 bases, with 12 bases spanning the gap. The CDR3 contains 14 residues. Germline V CDR1 and CDR2: SEHNR, FQNEAQ (reference sequence). The CDR3 reads CASSFWGDGYEQYF. CDR3 in DNA: TGTGCCAGCAGCTTTTGGGGGGACGGCTACGAGCAGTACTTC. The whole variable domain, filled in from reference TRBV7-9 and TRBJ2-7, reads DTGVSQNPRHKITKRGQNVTFRCDPISEHNRLYWYRQTLGQGPEFLTYFQNEAQLEKSRLLSDRFSAERPKGSFSTLEIQRTEQGDSAMYLCASSFWGDGYEQYFGPGTRLTVT.

Relative to its sample, this clonotype is medium-sized (0.01 to 0.1%). Because this beta chain is a stray read in a library intended to capture alpha chains, its abundance should not be given much weight. The chain links TRBV12-3 or TRBV12-4 to TRBJ2-3; TRBD1 matches 10 bases. This CDR3 contains 17 residues. V dropped 4 bases and J dropped 1; count of bases not matched to a gene: 8. CDR3 nucleotide sequence: TGTGCCAGCAGTTCCTTCAGACAGGGGGCGGGCACAGATACGCAGTATTTT. Its translation is CASSSFRQGAGTDTQYF.

This clonotype is classed as large. This beta chain represents an off-target read in a library built for alpha chains; its size is of limited meaning. The chain has TRBV5-4 and TRBJ2-5, with TRBD2 matching 10 bases. Losses at the gene ends were 1 base for V and 5 bases for J; bases not matched to a gene: 5. Per germline, CDR1 SGHNT and CDR2 YYREEE (reference sequence). This CDR3 has 15 amino acids. CDR3 sequence (DNA): TGTGCCAGCAGCTTGAGGACTAGCGGTTCGGAGACCCAGTACTTC. This sequence encodes CASSLRTSGSETQYF.

With respect to this clonotype: In a library made to pick up alpha chains, this beta chain is a stray read with a size that means little. The J gene is TRBJ2-2, the V gene TRBV28; 13 positions match TRBD2. V was clipped by 5 bases and J by 6 bases; unmatched bases: 3. From germline, CDR1 is MDHEN and CDR2 SYDVKM. There are 15 residues in the CDR3. The CDR3 is CASSPGLAGAGELFF. CDR3 nucleotides: TGTGCCAGCAGTCCTGGACTAGCGGGAGCCGGGGAGCTGTTTTTT.

This clonotype counts as large (0.1 to 1%). Because this beta chain is a stray read in a library intended to capture alpha chains, its abundance should not be given much weight. The chain carries TRBV5-1 and TRBJ2-1; D is undetermined. The CDR3 extends over 16 amino acids. The germline V and J ends were trimmed by 6 bases and 3 bases, with 19 bases remaining between them. Germline V gene lookup returns CDR1 SGHRS and CDR2 YFSETQ. The CDR3 loop is CASKDLKGINYNEQFF. The CDR3 bases are TGCGCCAGCAAAGACCTCAAAGGAATCAACTACAATGAGCAGTTCTTC.

This clonotype is medium-sized by share. This beta chain turned up in a library designed for alpha chains; as an off-target read, its abundance says little. The J gene is TRBJ2-3, the V gene TRBV3-1; D ambiguous. V lost 0 bases and J lost 4, with 5 bases in between. Germline CDR1 is LGHDT and CDR2 is YNNKEL (reference sequence). The length of the CDR3 is 13 residues. CDR3 sequence (DNA): TGTGCCAGCAGCCAAGATCTAGCAGATACGCAGTATTTT. Translation: CASSQDLADTQYF.

A remark on this clonotype: The size of this beta chain means little, since it is a stray read in a library made for alpha chains. The chain couples TRBV25-1 to TRBJ2-1; D call uncertain. This CDR3 comprises 16 residues. The germline V gene has CDR1 MGHDK and CDR2 SYGVNS. Trimming removed 10 bases at V and 0 bases at J, with 19 bases between. The CDR3: CATVSLDGSSYNEQFF. The CDR3 region has the DNA TGTGCCACCGTGTCCCTAGACGGAAGCTCCTACAATGAGCAGTTCTTC.

At least ten counts were recorded for this clonotype. This beta chain is off target for a library built for alpha chains, so its abundance means little. V usage is TRBV7-2 and J usage is TRBJ2-7, with D unclear. V was trimmed by 1 base and J by 6 bases, leaving 10 bases between them. Germline values: CDR1 SGHTA, CDR2 FQGNSA. The CDR3 covers 13 residues. CDR3 coding DNA: TGTGCCAGCAGCTTAGAAGGGTTCGGCGAGCAGTACTTC. Amino acids: CASSLEGFGEQYF.